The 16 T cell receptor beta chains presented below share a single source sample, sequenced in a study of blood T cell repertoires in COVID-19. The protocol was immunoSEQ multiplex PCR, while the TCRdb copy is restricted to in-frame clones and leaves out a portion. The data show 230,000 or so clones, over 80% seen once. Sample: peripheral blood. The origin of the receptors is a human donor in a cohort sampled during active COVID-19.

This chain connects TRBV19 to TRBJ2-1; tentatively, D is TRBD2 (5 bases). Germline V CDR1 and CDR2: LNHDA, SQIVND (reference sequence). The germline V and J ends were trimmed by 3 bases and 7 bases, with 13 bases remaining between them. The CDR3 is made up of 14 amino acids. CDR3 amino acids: CASSMVLGLNEQFF. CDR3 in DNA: TGTGCCAGTAGTATGGTACTAGGACTTAATGAGCAGTTCTTC.

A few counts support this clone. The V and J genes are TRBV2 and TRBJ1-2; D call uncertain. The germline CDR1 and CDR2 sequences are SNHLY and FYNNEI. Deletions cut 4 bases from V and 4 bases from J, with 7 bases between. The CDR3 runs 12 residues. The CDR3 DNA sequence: TGTGCCAGCAGTGGCGGGGTCTATGGCTACACCTTC. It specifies CASSGGVYGYTF.

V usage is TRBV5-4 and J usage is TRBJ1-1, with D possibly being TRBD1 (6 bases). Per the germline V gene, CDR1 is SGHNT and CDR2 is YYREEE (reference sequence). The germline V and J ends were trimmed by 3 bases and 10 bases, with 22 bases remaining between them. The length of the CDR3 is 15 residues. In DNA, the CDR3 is TGTGCCAGCAGCTCCGAGGGAGCACAGGGACGGAGAGCTTTCTTT. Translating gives CASSSEGAQGRRAFF. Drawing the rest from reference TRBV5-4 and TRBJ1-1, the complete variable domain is ETGVTQSPTHLIKTRGQQVTLRCSSQSGHNTVSWYQQALGQGPQFIFQYYREEENGRGNFPPRFSGLQFPNYSSELNVNALELDDSALYLCASSSEGAQGRRAFFGQGTRLTVV.

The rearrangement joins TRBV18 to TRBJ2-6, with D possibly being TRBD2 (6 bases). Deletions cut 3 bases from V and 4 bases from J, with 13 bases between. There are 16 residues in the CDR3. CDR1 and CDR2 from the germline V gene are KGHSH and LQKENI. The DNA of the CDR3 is TGTGCCAGCTCACCGCCCGGGACTGCGGGGGCCAACGTCCTGACTTTC. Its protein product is CASSPPGTAGANVLTF.

DNA for the CDR3: TGCAGCGTTACCCGCCGACTAGCGGGCTCCTACGAGCAGTACTTC. Its protein product is CSVTRRLAGSYEQYF. The V gene is TRBV29-1, the J gene TRBJ2-7, with 10 bases lining up with TRBD2. With V trimmed by 5 bases and J by 0 bases, 7 bases remained unmatched. CDR1 is SQVTM and CDR2 is ANQGSEA in the germline V gene. This CDR3 has 15 residues.

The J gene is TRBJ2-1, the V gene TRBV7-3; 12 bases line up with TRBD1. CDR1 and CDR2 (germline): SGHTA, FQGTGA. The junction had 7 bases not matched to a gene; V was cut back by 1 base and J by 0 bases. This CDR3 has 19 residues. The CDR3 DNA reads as TGTGCCAGCAGCTTAAGGGGACAGGGGGCGATAAGCTCCTACAATGAGCAGTTCTTC. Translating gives CASSLRGQGAISSYNEQFF.

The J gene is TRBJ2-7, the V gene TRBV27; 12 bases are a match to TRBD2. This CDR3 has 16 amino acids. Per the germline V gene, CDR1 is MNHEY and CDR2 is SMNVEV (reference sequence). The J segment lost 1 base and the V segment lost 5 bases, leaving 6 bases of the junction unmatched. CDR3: CASSPSSGRVSYEQYF. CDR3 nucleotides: TGTGCCAGCAGTCCTTCTAGCGGGAGGGTGTCCTACGAGCAGTACTTC.

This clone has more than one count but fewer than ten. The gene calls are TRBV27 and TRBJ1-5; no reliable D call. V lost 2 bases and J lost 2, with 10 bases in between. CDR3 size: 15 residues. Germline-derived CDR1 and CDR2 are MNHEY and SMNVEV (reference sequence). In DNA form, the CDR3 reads TGTGCCAGCAGTTTAGACACTTATGGCAATCAGCCCCAGCATTTT. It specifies CASSLDTYGNQPQHF.

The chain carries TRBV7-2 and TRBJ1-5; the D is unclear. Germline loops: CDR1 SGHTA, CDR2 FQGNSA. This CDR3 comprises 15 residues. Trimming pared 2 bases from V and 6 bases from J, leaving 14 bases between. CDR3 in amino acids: CASSLTSGTIQPQHF. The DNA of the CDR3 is TGTGCCAGCAGCTTAACTTCAGGTACAATTCAGCCCCAGCATTTT.

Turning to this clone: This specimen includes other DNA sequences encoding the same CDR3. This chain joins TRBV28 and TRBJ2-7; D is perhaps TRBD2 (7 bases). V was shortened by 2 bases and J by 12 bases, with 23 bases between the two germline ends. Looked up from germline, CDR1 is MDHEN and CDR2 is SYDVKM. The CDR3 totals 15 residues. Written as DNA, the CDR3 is TGTGCCAGCAGTTTACGTGGGAGGGGGGGGGTCGCGCGGTACTTC. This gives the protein CASSLRGRGGVARYF. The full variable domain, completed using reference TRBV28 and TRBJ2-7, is DVKVTQSSRYLVKRTGEKVFLECVQDMDHENMFWYRQDPGLGLRLIYFSYDVKMKEKGDIPEGYSVSREKKERFSLILESASTNQTSMYLCASSLRGRGGVARYFGPGTRLTVT.

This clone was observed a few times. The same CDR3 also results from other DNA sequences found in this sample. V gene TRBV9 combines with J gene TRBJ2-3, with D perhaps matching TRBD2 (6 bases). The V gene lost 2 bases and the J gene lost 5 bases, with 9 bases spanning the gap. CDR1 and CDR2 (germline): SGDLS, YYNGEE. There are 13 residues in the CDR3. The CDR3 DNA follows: TGTGCCAGCAGCGTCGGGGGTCGAGATACGCAGTATTTT. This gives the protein CASSVGGRDTQYF.

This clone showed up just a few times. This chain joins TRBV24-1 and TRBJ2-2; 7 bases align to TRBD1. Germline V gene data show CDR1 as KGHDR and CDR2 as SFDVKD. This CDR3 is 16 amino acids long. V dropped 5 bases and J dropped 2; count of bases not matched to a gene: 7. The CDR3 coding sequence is TGTGCCACCAGTGCCCTGGGACAGCTAAACACCGGGGAGCTGTTTTTT. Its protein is CATSALGQLNTGELFF.

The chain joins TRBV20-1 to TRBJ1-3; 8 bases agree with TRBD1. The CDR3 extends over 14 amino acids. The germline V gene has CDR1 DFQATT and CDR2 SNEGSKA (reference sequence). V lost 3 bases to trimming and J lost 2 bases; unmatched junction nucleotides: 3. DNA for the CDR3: TGCAGTGCTAGTCAGACAGGGGCTGGAAACACCATATATTTT. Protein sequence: CSASQTGAGNTIYF.

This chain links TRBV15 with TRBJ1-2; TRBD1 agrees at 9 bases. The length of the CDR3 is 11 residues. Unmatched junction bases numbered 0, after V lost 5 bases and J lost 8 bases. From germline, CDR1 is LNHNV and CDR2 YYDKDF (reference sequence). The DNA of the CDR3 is TGTGCCACCAGCGACAGGGGGGGCTACACCTTC. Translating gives CATSDRGGYTF.

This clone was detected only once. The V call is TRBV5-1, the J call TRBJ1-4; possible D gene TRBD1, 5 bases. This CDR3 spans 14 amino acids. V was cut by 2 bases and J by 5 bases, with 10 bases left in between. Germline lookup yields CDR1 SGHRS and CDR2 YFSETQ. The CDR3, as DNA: TGCGCCAGCAGCTTTTCTCCAGGGAATGAAAAACTGTTTTTT. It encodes CASSFSPGNEKLFF.

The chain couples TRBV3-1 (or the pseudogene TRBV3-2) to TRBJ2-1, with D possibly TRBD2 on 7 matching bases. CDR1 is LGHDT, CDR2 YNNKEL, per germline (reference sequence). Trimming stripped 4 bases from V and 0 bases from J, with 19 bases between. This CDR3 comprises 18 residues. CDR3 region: CASSLVRGRVRSYNEQFF. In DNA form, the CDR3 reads TGTGCCAGCAGCCTCGTTAGGGGGAGGGTCCGCTCCTACAATGAGCAGTTCTTC.